Shown below are 10 T cell receptor beta chains from a single sample sequenced in a study of blood T cell repertoires in COVID-19. Sequencing was performed with immunoSEQ multiplex PCR; in TCRdb, only in-frame clones are kept and a portion is missing. This sample has under 150,000 clones, with around 80% found just once. Sequencing was done on a sample of peripheral blood. The receptors shown here come from a man in his 60s with acute or convalescent COVID-19.

The gene calls are TRBV10-3 and TRBJ1-1, with D perhaps matching TRBD1 (6 bases). Trimming removed 4 bases from V and 3 bases from J, with 12 bases in between. The CDR3 sequence is 14 residues long. CDR1 is ENHRY, CDR2 SYGVKD, per germline. This chain's CDR3 is CAISGKGGHTEAFF. The CDR3 DNA reads TGTGCCATCAGTGGAAAGGGGGGGCACACTGAAGCTTTCTTT.

The chain couples TRBV7-3 to TRBJ2-2; D is perhaps TRBD1 (5 bases). Germline V gene lookup returns CDR1 SGHTA and CDR2 FQGTGA. The V end was cut by 5 bases, the J end by 11 bases, with 15 bases between. The length of the CDR3 is 13 residues. CDR3 coding DNA: TGTGCCAGCAGCCCGCATGACCAGGGCGAGCTGTTTTTT. This translates into CASSPHDQGELFF.

This chain uses TRBV2 with TRBJ2-5; unclear D gene. V was pared by 1 base and J by 5 bases, with 5 bases between. CDR3 size: 12 residues. CDR1 is SNHLY and CDR2 is FYNNEI in the germline V gene. The CDR3 protein is CASSEVGETQYF. The CDR3 nucleotides are TGTGCCAGCAGTGAAGTCGGGGAGACCCAGTACTTC.

The chain recombines TRBV29-1 with TRBJ1-4; TRBD1 matches at 9 bases. CDR3 length: 15 residues. With V trimmed by 4 bases and J by 7 bases, 10 bases remained unmatched. Germline CDR1 is SQVTM and CDR2 is ANQGSEA. The CDR3 coding sequence is TGCAGCGTTGTTTCCCCGGGACAGGGAGTTGAAAAACTGTTTTTT. Protein: CSVVSPGQGVEKLFF.

V is TRBV6-4 and J is TRBJ2-2; 11 nucleotides match TRBD2. This CDR3 contains 16 residues. The V and J ends lost 8 bases and 10 bases, in that order; junction bases with no gene match: 15. In germline, CDR1 is MRHNA, CDR2 SNTAGT. DNA of the CDR3: TGTGCCAGCTCGAAGGGGGGACTAGCGGACCCCGAGGAGCTGTTTTTT. As protein: CASSKGGLADPEELFF.

The V and J genes are TRBV5-1 and TRBJ2-1; possibly TRBD2 for D (6 bases). This CDR3 contains 19 residues. The germline V and J ends were trimmed by 6 bases and 1 base, with 26 bases remaining between them. Germline-derived CDR1 and CDR2 are SGHRS and YFSETQ. The CDR3 here is CASTQLGLSTRGSYNEQFF. DNA of the CDR3: TGCGCCAGCACACAGCTTGGACTAAGCACAAGAGGGTCCTACAATGAGCAGTTCTTC.

This clone was observed a few times. The chain couples TRBV4-1 to TRBJ2-1; 10 bases are shared with TRBD1. V lost 4 bases and J lost 5; bases outside the gene matches: 5. CDR3 length: 15 amino acids. Looked up from germline, CDR1 is MGHRA and CDR2 is YSYEKL. The CDR3 sequence: CASSLTDRGNNEQFF. As DNA, the CDR3 is TGCGCCAGCAGCCTTACGGACAGGGGGAACAATGAGCAGTTCTTC.

This sequence joins TRBV18 and TRBJ2-2; TRBD1 matches at 7 bases. Germline CDR1 and CDR2: KGHSH and LQKENI. The ends lost 4 bases at V and 3 bases at J; junction bases unmatched: 5. This CDR3 comprises 15 residues. The CDR3 region has the DNA TGTGCCAGCTCACAGGACAGGCGCTACACCGGGGAGCTGTTTTTT. Translation: CASSQDRRYTGELFF.

The V gene is TRBV7-8, the J gene TRBJ2-1, with D maybe TRBD2 (6 bases). Trimming shortened V by 2 bases and J by 0 bases, and 8 bases separated the two germline ends. Germline values: CDR1 SGHVS, CDR2 FQNEAQ. This CDR3 is built from 15 residues. CDR3 sequence reads: CASSLLAVSYNEQFF. In DNA form, the CDR3 reads TGTGCCAGCAGCTTATTAGCGGTCTCCTACAATGAGCAGTTCTTC.

The chain couples TRBV7-6 to TRBJ2-1; TRBD2 matches 7 bases. Germline values: CDR1 SGHVS, CDR2 FNYEAQ. CDR3 length: 15 amino acids. The V and J ends lost 1 base and 8 bases, in that order; junction bases with no gene match: 8. CDR3 in amino acids: CASSLGLAAHDEQFF. The CDR3 nucleotides read TGTGCCAGCAGCTTAGGGCTAGCGGCCCACGATGAGCAGTTCTTC. Filled out from reference TRBV7-6 and TRBJ2-1, the complete variable domain reads GAGVSQSPRYKVTKRGQDVALRCDPISGHVSLYWYRQALGQGPEFLTYFNYEAQQDKSGLPNDRFSAERPEGSISTLTIQRTEQRDSAMYRCASSLGLAAHDEQFFGPGTRLTVL.